The 5 T cell receptor beta chains listed next were all sequenced from one sample in a study of cytomegalovirus exposure and HLA in healthy donors. The repertoire was sequenced with immunoSEQ multiplex PCR; TCRdb's copy has only in-frame clones and lacks some. Of 190,000 or so clones listed, 80% to 85% were seen once; the top ten hold 2.8%. The sample was PBMCs. The receptor set was obtained from a woman aged 18-29 years in good health and CMV-seropositive.

This clone occurred a few times. The rearrangement links TRBV29-1 to TRBJ1-2; D perhaps matches TRBD1 (5 bases). V was pared by 6 bases and J by 4 bases, with 15 bases between. Germline V lookup: CDR1 SQVTM, CDR2 ANQGSEA. CDR3 length equals 13 residues. CDR3 region: CSVDQGVGYGYTF. DNA of the CDR3: TGCAGCGTCGACCAGGGTGTTGGCTATGGCTACACCTTC.

The J gene is TRBJ2-3, the V gene TRBV27; 7 bases align to TRBD2. Trimming at V came to 0 bases and at J to 2 bases, leaving 11 bases not matched to a gene. Germline loops: CDR1 MNHEY, CDR2 SMNVEV (reference sequence). CDR3 size: 18 residues. The CDR3 sequence: CASSLSSQAGIFTDTQYF. CDR3 nucleotide sequence: TGTGCCAGCAGTTTATCTTCTCAAGCGGGGATTTTCACAGATACGCAGTATTTT.

This clone turned up a few times. The V gene is TRBV11-2, the J gene TRBJ1-2; 8 bases fit TRBD1. The CDR3 length is 14 residues. The trim removed 3 bases at V and 3 bases at J, leaving 3 bases unmatched. Germline CDR1 reads SGHAT; CDR2 reads FQNNGV. The CDR3 DNA follows: TGTGCCAGCAGCTTCGGACAGGGAGACTATGGCTACACCTTC. Amino acids: CASSFGQGDYGYTF.

The chain joins TRBV27 to TRBJ2-1, with 12 bases matching TRBD2. From germline, CDR1 is MNHEY and CDR2 SMNVEV (reference sequence). V was pared by 5 bases and J by 7 bases, with 9 bases of the junction left unmatched. The CDR3 has 16 residues. The CDR3 bases are TGTGCCAGCAGTCCGCAACTAGCGGGGGGTCGGAATGAGCAGTTCTTC. Its protein product is CASSPQLAGGRNEQFF.

V gene TRBV5-6 combines with J gene TRBJ2-1; 12 bases align to TRBD2. The CDR3 is 14 residues long. Trimming cost V 4 bases and J 15 bases; bases outside gene matches: 11. Germline V CDR1 and CDR2: SGHDT, YYEEEE. CDR3 region: CASSARLAGALSFF. The CDR3 DNA is TGTGCCAGCAGCGCAAGACTAGCGGGGGCCCTTTCGTTCTTC.